These 3 T cell receptor beta chains originate from one sample sequenced in a study of CD8 T cells in ankylosing spondylitis. The study, taken as a whole, reports: Among TCR beta sequences, a motif of under ten highly homologous variants appeared characteristic of ankylosing spondylitis blood.

TCRdb itself ran the 5' RACE reads through MiXCR, one entry per CDR3 protein. The table includes around 220,000 distinct CDR3 sequences, about a sixth detected once. Which antigens these TCRs recognize remains unknown. The sample consisted of blood, either unsorted or a sorted T cell fraction (not recorded which). All receptors come from a male donor with ankylosing spondylitis.

The table lists this clonotype with a few counts. This chain connects TRBV28 to TRBJ2-5; a possible D gene is TRBD1 (5 bases). The V end lost 2 bases, the J end lost 1 base, and 11 bases lay between the germline ends. The CDR3 length is 15 residues. The germline gives CDR1 MDHEN, CDR2 SYDVKM. In DNA, the CDR3 is TGTGCCAGCAGTTTAAAAGGACAACTCCAAGAGACCCAGTACTTC. Translated, it gives CASSLKGQLQETQYF. The full variable domain, in which reference TRBV28 and TRBJ2-5 provide the parts outside the CDR3, is DVKVTQSSRYLVKRTGEKVFLECVQDMDHENMFWYRQDPGLGLRLIYFSYDVKMKEKGDIPEGYSVSREKKERFSLILESASTNQTSMYLCASSLKGQLQETQYFGPGTRLLVL.

This clonotype occurred a few times. This sequence joins TRBV5-1 and TRBJ1-1; TRBD1 is a possible D gene (5 bases). There are 11 residues in the CDR3. The V gene's germline CDR1 is SGHRS and CDR2 YFSETQ. V shed 0 bases and J shed 11 bases, with 8 bases lying between them. The CDR3 loop is CASSLEGVAFF. The CDR3 coding sequence is TGCGCCAGCAGCTTGGAAGGGGTGGCTTTCTTT.

V usage is TRBV27 and J usage is TRBJ2-5, with D possibly matching TRBD1 (6 bases). Trimming cost V 8 bases and J 4 bases, with 11 bases left between them. Germline loops: CDR1 MNHEY, CDR2 SMNVEV (reference sequence). The CDR3 has 12 amino acids. The CDR3 nucleotides read TGTGCCAGCGGAACAGGGTTAGAGACCCAGTACTTC. This gives the protein CASGTGLETQYF.